This T cell receptor beta chain originates from a study of a mutant IDH1 vaccine in newly diagnosed glioma. The method was immunoSEQ multiplex PCR; TCRdb's version includes in-frame clones alone and lacks a portion of them. The table has about 50,000 clones, 65% to 85% seen once. Study observations and caveats: Evidence of vaccine-induced immune responses was documented in about 93% of patients.

This clone was seen a few times. Its antigen is unknown. Time point denoted: week 47, end of study. The study gave 300 ug of mutant IDH1 20-mer peptide per vaccine dose, with topical imiquimod. The specimen comprised PBMCs, sampled from a glioma patient whose treatment included an IDH1 peptide vaccine. This TCR was recovered from a woman younger than 45 with glioma. Some clones in this sample may be carry-over from other donors' samples.

CDR3 residues: CASSQDRRSNQPQHF. DNA for the CDR3: TGTGCCAGCAGCCAAGATAGGCGTAGCAATCAGCCCCAGCATTTT. This rearrangement joins TRBV4-2 to TRBJ1-5, with D uncertain. The length of the CDR3 is 15 residues. Trimming stripped 0 bases from V and 0 bases from J, with 6 bases between. CDR1 LGHNA and CDR2 YNFKEQ come from the germline V gene.